This TCR beta chain was retrieved from a study of identical twins. General study findings and limits: For out-of-frame alpha sequences shared by twins, low generation probability was in excess. Conclusions came from cross-sectional statistical analysis, not from following the same donors. In cord blood, abundant beta clonotypes had fewer insertions; memory showed no trend.

The CDR3 contains 16 residues. V was shortened by 0 bases and J by 2 bases, with 12 bases between the two germline ends. The V gene's germline CDR1 is SGHRS and CDR2 YFSETQ. Via MiXCR, TCRdb re-called the 5' RACE reads, giving one row per CDR3 protein. The data hold about 530,000 distinct CDR3 sequences, with approximately 16% observed a single time. As concerns this clonotype: Its antigen is currently unknown.

This same sample was also taken into another study, of yellow fever vaccine responses in identical twins.

This rearrangement joins TRBV5-1 to TRBJ2-1, with D possibly being TRBD1 (6 bases). The clonotype comes from a woman under 30 in good health. The sample was CD4+ T cells sorted from blood. DNA for the CDR3: TGCGCCAGCAGCTTGGACCCAGGGGTGGCCTACAATGAGCAGTTCTTC. Amino acids: CASSLDPGVAYNEQFF.